The source of this T cell receptor (beta chain) is a study of T cells after yellow fever vaccination. Study-wide points: Primary-vaccination clones mostly resurfaced post-booster (96% CD4, roughly 90% CD8).

The length of the CDR3 is 13 residues. Deletions cut 6 bases from V and 4 bases from J, with 12 bases between. Germline V gives CDR1 MNHEY, CDR2 SVGAGI. A word on this clonotype: Its antigen is undetermined.

In making TCR cDNA, 5'RACE template switching added a universal primer site and UMIs to it. One entry per CDR3 protein, called by TCRdb with MiXCR from the 5' RACE reads. The table shows about 510,000 distinct CDR3 sequences, with about a fifth occurring only once. The sample consisted of PBMCs, taken 20 to 25 days after the first yellow fever vaccination. The receptor was derived from a man aged 18 to 30 who received the YFV17D yellow fever vaccine. The V and J genes are TRBV6-5 and TRBJ1-2; D gene unclear. CDR3 sequence (DNA): TGTGCCAGCAGCTATCGACAACTCTATGGCTACACCTTC. Protein sequence: CASSYRQLYGYTF.